The rows below give T cell receptor beta chains drawn from one sample of a study of technical replicates of blood from several donors. The data were produced by immunoSEQ multiplex PCR, yet TCRdb's version contains in-frame clones alone and is incomplete. The sample records some 15,000 clones, less than 90% being singletons. The specimen sequenced was PBMCs. The receptors originated from a human donor in good health. The CDR3 runs from the conserved cysteine through the conserved F or W. Fields, in order: V gene, J gene, D gene, clone size, CDR3 DNA, CDR3 protein. D genes are given only for firm matches. Rows may omit the clone size; those that give it use once, few, many or a size class.

v_call: TRBV25-1; j_call: TRBJ2-7; d_call: TRBD1; clone_size: NA; cdr3_nt: TGTGCCAGCAGTGAACCGGGACAGGGGTCCTACGAGCAGTACTTC; cdr3_aa: CASSEPGQGSYEQYF
v_call: TRBV6-5; j_call: TRBJ2-7; d_call: TRBD2; clone_size: NA; cdr3_nt: TGTGCCAGCACTAGTACTAGCGGAACCTACGAGCAGTACTTC; cdr3_aa: CASTSTSGTYEQYF
v_call: TRBV12-5; j_call: TRBJ2-5; d_call: TRBD2; clone_size: NA; cdr3_nt: TGTGCTTGGACTAGCGGAGATCAAGAGACCCAGTACTTC; cdr3_aa: CAWTSGDQETQYF
v_call: TRBV4-1; j_call: TRBJ1-3; d_call: NA; clone_size: NA; cdr3_nt: TGCGCCAGCAGCCAAGAACCAGCTGGAAACACCATATATTTT; cdr3_aa: CASSQEPAGNTIYF
v_call: TRBV2; j_call: TRBJ2-7; d_call: TRBD1; clone_size: NA; cdr3_nt: TGTGCCAGCAGTGAACGGGACAGGGGCTACGAGCAGTACTTC; cdr3_aa: CASSERDRGYEQYF
v_call: TRBV30; j_call: TRBJ2-1; d_call: NA; clone_size: once; cdr3_nt: TGTGCCTGGAGTGAAGCCCCGGGACTCCTAAATGAGCAGTTCTTC; cdr3_aa: CAWSEAPGLLNEQFF
v_call: TRBV29-1; j_call: TRBJ2-5; d_call: TRBD1; clone_size: NA; cdr3_nt: TGCAGCATGACCGGGACAGATCAAGAGACCCAGTACTTC; cdr3_aa: CSMTGTDQETQYF
v_call: TRBV2; j_call: TRBJ1-5; d_call: TRBD1; clone_size: NA; cdr3_nt: TGTGCCAGCAGTGTCCTCGGACAGGGTTCGTCTCAGCCCCAGCATTTT; cdr3_aa: CASSVLGQGSSQPQHF
v_call: TRBV7-2; j_call: TRBJ1-5; d_call: NA; clone_size: NA; cdr3_nt: TGTGCCAGCAACACGTGGGGGGGCAATCAGCCCCAGCATTTT; cdr3_aa: CASNTWGGNQPQHF
v_call: TRBV11-2; j_call: TRBJ1-2; d_call: TRBD1; clone_size: once; cdr3_nt: TGTGCCAGCAGCTCTAACACAGGGGGCTCTGGGGGCTACACCTTC; cdr3_aa: CASSSNTGGSGGYTF
v_call: TRBV6-1; j_call: TRBJ2-7; d_call: NA; clone_size: NA; cdr3_nt: TGTGCCAGCAGCTGGGCCCCCTACGAGCAGTACTTC; cdr3_aa: CASSWAPYEQYF
v_call: TRBV27; j_call: TRBJ2-5; d_call: NA; clone_size: NA; cdr3_nt: TGTGCCAGCAGTTTCTCCAGCGGGCTAGAGACCCAGTACTTC; cdr3_aa: CASSFSSGLETQYF
v_call: TRBV18; j_call: TRBJ2-1; d_call: NA; clone_size: NA; cdr3_nt: TGTGCCAGCTCACCAAGGAATGGAGGTGAGCAGTTCTTC; cdr3_aa: CASSPRNGGEQFF
v_call: TRBV7-8; j_call: TRBJ2-1; d_call: TRBD2; clone_size: NA; cdr3_nt: TGTGCCAGCAGCTTATCCGGGACTAGTGGCGATGAGCAGTTCTTC; cdr3_aa: CASSLSGTSGDEQFF
v_call: TRBV29-1; j_call: TRBJ1-1; d_call: TRBD1; clone_size: once; cdr3_nt: TGCAGCGTTGAAGATTTACGGCAGGGGGCTATTGAAGCTTTCTTT; cdr3_aa: CSVEDLRQGAIEAFF
v_call: TRBV19; j_call: TRBJ2-2; d_call: TRBD2; clone_size: NA; cdr3_nt: TGTGCCAGTAGTGACCAGGGACTAGCGGGGGCCGGGGAGCTGTTTTTT; cdr3_aa: CASSDQGLAGAGELFF
v_call: TRBV5-4; j_call: TRBJ2-3; d_call: TRBD2; clone_size: NA; cdr3_nt: TGTGCCAGCAGCTTAGCGGGAGGCACAGATACGCAGTATTTT; cdr3_aa: CASSLAGGTDTQYF
v_call: TRBV2; j_call: TRBJ2-3; d_call: NA; clone_size: NA; cdr3_nt: TGTGCCAGCAGCGTCGGAGGAGGCACAGATACGCAGTATTTT; cdr3_aa: CASSVGGGTDTQYF
v_call: TRBV7-8; j_call: TRBJ2-7; d_call: TRBD2; clone_size: once; cdr3_nt: TGTGCCAGCAGCTCGGCGGGAGGCTTCACCTACGAGCAGTACTTC; cdr3_aa: CASSSAGGFTYEQYF
v_call: TRBV5-1; j_call: TRBJ2-7; d_call: TRBD1; clone_size: NA; cdr3_nt: TGCGCCAGCAGCTTGGGACAGGGAGACTACGAGCAGTACTTC; cdr3_aa: CASSLGQGDYEQYF
v_call: TRBV28; j_call: TRBJ1-1; d_call: NA; clone_size: NA; cdr3_nt: TGTGCCAGCAGTTTGAGACAGATGGGGTTAGGTGAAGCTTTCTTT; cdr3_aa: CASSLRQMGLGEAFF
v_call: TRBV5-1; j_call: TRBJ2-5; d_call: TRBD2; clone_size: NA; cdr3_nt: TGCGCCAGCAGCTTGGCGACTAGCGGCCAGGGGGCCCAGTACTTC; cdr3_aa: CASSLATSGQGAQYF
v_call: TRBV10-1; j_call: TRBJ1-1; d_call: TRBD1; clone_size: NA; cdr3_nt: TGCGCCAGCAGTAACAGGGGGAACACTGAAGCTTTCTTT; cdr3_aa: CASSNRGNTEAFF
v_call: TRBV29-1; j_call: TRBJ2-1; d_call: TRBD2; clone_size: NA; cdr3_nt: TGCAGCGTCCTGAGGAGCGGGGAGCAGGGTGAGCAGTTCTTC; cdr3_aa: CSVLRSGEQGEQFF
v_call: TRBV29-1; j_call: TRBJ2-7; d_call: NA; clone_size: NA; cdr3_nt: TGCAGCGCAATTTGGACAGACCTTCCCTACGAGCAGTACTTC; cdr3_aa: CSAIWTDLPYEQYF
v_call: TRBV19; j_call: TRBJ2-1; d_call: NA; clone_size: NA; cdr3_nt: TGTGCCAGTAGTATGCAAGGGGTGGGCGAGCAGTTCTTC; cdr3_aa: CASSMQGVGEQFF
v_call: TRBV4-2; j_call: TRBJ2-1; d_call: TRBD2; clone_size: NA; cdr3_nt: TGTGCCAGCAGCCAAGAGACCAGGGCTAGCGGTTCCTACAATGAGCAGTTCTTC; cdr3_aa: CASSQETRASGSYNEQFF
v_call: TRBV2; j_call: TRBJ2-2; d_call: TRBD2; clone_size: NA; cdr3_nt: TGTGCCAGCAGGGATTCTAGCGGGAGTACCGGGGAGCTGTTTTTT; cdr3_aa: CASRDSSGSTGELFF
v_call: TRBV19; j_call: TRBJ2-2; d_call: NA; clone_size: NA; cdr3_nt: TGTGCCAGTAGCAATCAGGGTAACACCGGGGAGCTGTTTTTT; cdr3_aa: CASSNQGNTGELFF
v_call: TRBV10-3; j_call: TRBJ2-7; d_call: NA; clone_size: few; cdr3_nt: TGTGCCATCAGTGTAGAGGAATCGGGTGAGCAGTACTTC; cdr3_aa: CAISVEESGEQYF
v_call: TRBV27; j_call: TRBJ2-1; d_call: TRBD1; clone_size: NA; cdr3_nt: TGTGCCAGCAGTGGACAGGGGTCCTACAATGAGCAGTTCTTC; cdr3_aa: CASSGQGSYNEQFF
v_call: TRBV10-3; j_call: TRBJ2-7; d_call: NA; clone_size: once; cdr3_nt: TGTGCCATCAGTTCGCGACCGGACACACACGAGCAGTACTTC; cdr3_aa: CAISSRPDTHEQYF
v_call: TRBV6-5; j_call: TRBJ2-5; d_call: TRBD2; clone_size: NA; cdr3_nt: TGTGCCAGCAGTTCTAGCGGGTGGGCCATGGAGACCCAGTACTTC; cdr3_aa: CASSSSGWAMETQYF
v_call: TRBV10-3; j_call: TRBJ2-7; d_call: NA; clone_size: NA; cdr3_nt: TGTGCCATCAGTGCGGGGGGCTTGGGTGAGCAGTACTTC; cdr3_aa: CAISAGGLGEQYF
v_call: TRBV6-4; j_call: TRBJ1-1; d_call: TRBD1; clone_size: NA; cdr3_nt: TGTGCCAGCAGCGTTGCAGGGGGAGTTAGGGCTGAAGCTTTCTTT; cdr3_aa: CASSVAGGVRAEAFF
v_call: TRBV28; j_call: TRBJ2-7; d_call: TRBD2; clone_size: NA; cdr3_nt: TGTGCCAGCAGCCCTTATCGGGAAGGAGCGGGAGACTACGAGCAGTACTTC; cdr3_aa: CASSPYREGAGDYEQYF
v_call: TRBV10-3; j_call: TRBJ2-7; d_call: TRBD2; clone_size: NA; cdr3_nt: TGTGCCATCAGTGCGTCTAGCGGGAGTTACGAGCAGTACTTC; cdr3_aa: CAISASSGSYEQYF
v_call: TRBV6-1; j_call: TRBJ2-3; d_call: TRBD2; clone_size: NA; cdr3_nt: TGTGCCAGCAGTGACAAAGCGGGAGGTCACACAGATACGCAGTATTTT; cdr3_aa: CASSDKAGGHTDTQYF
v_call: TRBV4-1; j_call: TRBJ2-7; d_call: NA; clone_size: NA; cdr3_nt: TGCGCCAGCTCAAACGAGGTCTCCGAGCAGTACTTC; cdr3_aa: CASSNEVSEQYF
v_call: TRBV6-6; j_call: TRBJ1-3; d_call: TRBD1; clone_size: NA; cdr3_nt: TGTGCCAGCAGCACCGGGACAGGGACAAACACCATATATTTT; cdr3_aa: CASSTGTGTNTIYF